The rows below give T cell receptor beta chains drawn from one sample of a study of blood T cell repertoires in COVID-19. Using immunoSEQ multiplex PCR, the repertoire was profiled, and TCRdb retains in-frame clones only, with some absent. This sample yields about 100,000 clones, of which more than 70% are seen a single time; approximately 4.5% belongs to the top ten. The sequenced sample consisted of peripheral blood. All receptors derive from a man in his 70s with acute or convalescent COVID-19. Each CDR3 is given with its conserved first and last residue. The D gene is left open where the match is weak. The size of a clone is reported for some rows only, either as once, few or many, or as a class for expanded clones.

clone_size: NA
v_call: TRBV3-1/TRBV3-2
d_call: TRBD1
j_call: TRBJ2-5
cdr3_length: 16
cdr3_aa: CASSQGDQGARETQYF
cdr3_nt: TGTGCCAGCAGCCAAGGGGATCAGGGGGCGAGAGAGACCCAGTACTTC

clone_size: NA
v_call: TRBV10-1
d_call: TRBD1
j_call: TRBJ2-3
cdr3_length: 16
cdr3_aa: CASSESGTGGADTQYF
cdr3_nt: TGCGCCAGCAGTGAGTCAGGGACAGGGGGGGCGGATACGCAGTATTTT

clone_size: NA
v_call: TRBV12-3/TRBV12-4
d_call: NA
j_call: TRBJ1-1
cdr3_length: 13
cdr3_aa: CASSPEGSGGAFF
cdr3_nt: TGTGCCAGCAGTCCAGAAGGGTCGGGGGGAGCTTTCTTT

clone_size: NA
v_call: TRBV9
d_call: NA
j_call: TRBJ1-5
cdr3_length: 13
cdr3_aa: CASSTGQNQPQHF
cdr3_nt: TGTGCCAGCAGCACTGGACAGAATCAGCCCCAGCATTTT

clone_size: once
v_call: TRBV14
d_call: NA
j_call: TRBJ1-2
cdr3_length: 14
cdr3_aa: CASSHEQGYYGYTF
cdr3_nt: TGTGCCAGCAGCCATGAACAGGGTTATTATGGCTACACCTTC

clone_size: NA
v_call: TRBV6-5
d_call: NA
j_call: TRBJ1-2
cdr3_length: 13
cdr3_aa: CASSRQVNYGYTF
cdr3_nt: TGTGCCAGCAGTAGACAGGTTAACTATGGCTACACCTTC

clone_size: NA
v_call: TRBV5-5
d_call: NA
j_call: TRBJ2-7
cdr3_length: 13
cdr3_aa: CASSFFLGAEQYF
cdr3_nt: TGTGCCAGCAGCTTCTTTTTGGGCGCTGAGCAGTACTTC

clone_size: NA
v_call: TRBV5-8
d_call: TRBD1
j_call: TRBJ1-6
cdr3_length: 14
cdr3_aa: CASSADRGNSPLHF
cdr3_nt: TGTGCCAGCAGCGCCGACAGGGGGAATTCACCCCTCCACTTT

clone_size: NA
v_call: TRBV5-1
d_call: NA
j_call: TRBJ2-5
cdr3_length: 14
cdr3_aa: CASRTTVPQETQYF
cdr3_nt: TGCGCCAGCCGGACGACAGTACCCCAAGAGACCCAGTACTTC

clone_size: NA
v_call: TRBV24-1
d_call: TRBD1
j_call: TRBJ2-1
cdr3_length: 15
cdr3_aa: CATSDPQGAKNEQFF
cdr3_nt: TGTGCCACCAGTGACCCACAGGGGGCGAAGAATGAGCAGTTCTTC

clone_size: few
v_call: TRBV14
d_call: NA
j_call: TRBJ1-3
cdr3_length: 19
cdr3_aa: CASSQRGLRAAGSGNTIYF
cdr3_nt: TGTGCCAGCAGCCAGAGGGGTCTCAGGGCCGCGGGATCTGGAAACACCATATATTTT

clone_size: NA
v_call: TRBV6-5
d_call: NA
j_call: TRBJ1-1
cdr3_length: 16
cdr3_aa: CASSYSGSGMNTEAFF
cdr3_nt: TGTGCCAGCAGTTACTCAGGGTCGGGAATGAACACTGAAGCTTTCTTT

clone_size: NA
v_call: TRBV18
d_call: NA
j_call: TRBJ1-1
cdr3_length: 12
cdr3_aa: CASLGSGTEAFF
cdr3_nt: TGTGCCAGCCTCGGGAGCGGCACTGAAGCTTTCTTT

clone_size: NA
v_call: TRBV19
d_call: NA
j_call: TRBJ1-3
cdr3_length: 14
cdr3_aa: CASGQPQTGNTIYF
cdr3_nt: TGTGCCAGCGGACAGCCACAAACTGGAAACACCATATATTTT

clone_size: few
v_call: TRBV5-1
d_call: TRBD2
j_call: TRBJ2-3
cdr3_length: 16
cdr3_aa: CASSTTGGGAIDTQYF
cdr3_nt: TGCGCCAGCAGCACCACTGGCGGGGGGGCCATAGATACGCAGTATTTT

clone_size: NA
v_call: TRBV5-4
d_call: NA
j_call: TRBJ1-1
cdr3_length: 17
cdr3_aa: CASSLEPGRVGSTEAFF
cdr3_nt: TGTGCCAGCAGCCTGGAACCGGGGAGGGTTGGGAGCACTGAAGCTTTCTTT

clone_size: few
v_call: TRBV11-2
d_call: NA
j_call: TRBJ1-1
cdr3_length: 16
cdr3_aa: CASSLFLGQTNTEAFF
cdr3_nt: TGTGCCAGCAGCTTATTCCTAGGACAGACAAACACTGAAGCTTTCTTT

clone_size: NA
v_call: TRBV6-2/TRBV6-3
d_call: TRBD1
j_call: TRBJ1-1
cdr3_length: 18
cdr3_aa: CASSYPTPGGGVNTEAFF
cdr3_nt: TGTGCCAGCAGTTACCCGACCCCAGGGGGTGGAGTGAACACTGAAGCTTTCTTT

clone_size: few
v_call: TRBV27
d_call: NA
j_call: TRBJ1-6
cdr3_length: 15
cdr3_aa: CASKDNAYQVSPLHF
cdr3_nt: TGTGCCAGCAAAGACAACGCATACCAAGTTTCACCCCTCCACTTT

clone_size: NA
v_call: TRBV4-3
d_call: NA
j_call: TRBJ2-7
cdr3_length: 16
cdr3_aa: CASSQDMGGSSYEQYF
cdr3_nt: TGCGCCAGCAGCCAAGATATGGGGGGAAGCTCCTACGAGCAGTACTTC

clone_size: NA
v_call: TRBV4-3
d_call: NA
j_call: TRBJ2-7
cdr3_length: 15
cdr3_aa: CASRWQVAIGSEQYF
cdr3_nt: TGCGCCAGCAGATGGCAGGTAGCGATTGGGTCAGAGCAGTACTTC

clone_size: NA
v_call: TRBV19
d_call: NA
j_call: TRBJ2-2
cdr3_length: 13
cdr3_aa: CASSIQNTGELFF
cdr3_nt: TGTGCCAGTAGTATACAGAACACCGGGGAGCTGTTTTTT

clone_size: NA
v_call: TRBV2
d_call: TRBD1
j_call: TRBJ1-4
cdr3_length: 16
cdr3_aa: CASSVLGGGGGEKLFF
cdr3_nt: TGTGCCAGCAGTGTTTTAGGCGGAGGGGGCGGTGAAAAACTGTTTTTT

clone_size: NA
v_call: TRBV25-1
d_call: NA
j_call: TRBJ1-2
cdr3_length: 12
cdr3_aa: CASSDSLYGYTF
cdr3_nt: TGTGCCAGCAGTGACTCACTCTATGGCTACACCTTC

clone_size: NA
v_call: TRBV27
d_call: TRBD1
j_call: TRBJ1-2
cdr3_length: 15
cdr3_aa: CASSSPRQGVYGYTF
cdr3_nt: TGTGCCAGCAGTTCCCCCCGACAGGGTGTCTATGGCTACACCTTC

clone_size: NA
v_call: TRBV5-1
d_call: TRBD1
j_call: TRBJ2-7
cdr3_length: 14
cdr3_aa: CASSGQGSSYEQYF
cdr3_nt: TGCGCCAGCAGCGGACAGGGAAGCTCCTACGAGCAGTACTTC